Listed below are T cell receptor beta chains from one sample, sequenced in a study of OX40 agonist ivuxolimab in advanced cancers. Only in-frame clones appear in the TCRdb table, and some are missing; sequencing was by immunoSEQ multiplex PCR. The sample includes roughly 15,000 clones, 82% of them seen just once. The input for sequencing was CD4+ or CD8+ T cells sorted from blood, taken in a trial of the OX40 agonist ivuxolimab. The receptors here all came from an adult with an advanced solid tumor such as melanoma, head and neck, liver or kidney cancer. Both conserved end residues are part of each CDR3. The D gene is left open where the match is weak. A clone size is listed for some rows: how often the clone was seen (once, few, many), or a class if it is expanded.

V: TRBV19
J: TRBJ2-3
D: .
size: .
CDR3: CASSEGVQQADTQYF
DNA: TGTGCCAGCAGTGAGGGGGTCCAGCAAGCAGATACGCAGTATTTT

V: TRBV11-2
J: TRBJ1-1
D: .
size: .
CDR3: CASSLEGDRGAFF
DNA: TGTGCCAGCAGCTTAGAAGGGGACCGGGGAGCTTTCTTT

V: TRBV18
J: TRBJ1-2
D: .
size: .
CDR3: CASSPGRAYGYTF
DNA: TGTGCCAGCTCACCAGGCAGGGCCTATGGCTACACCTTC

V: TRBV7-2
J: TRBJ1-6
D: .
size: .
CDR3: CASSLGRQGYSPLHF
DNA: TGTGCCAGCAGCTTAGGTCGTCAGGGCTACTCACCCCTCCACTTT

V: TRBV5-1
J: TRBJ2-7
D: TRBD1
size: once
CDR3: CASSLRGRLIDEQYF
DNA: TGCGCCAGCAGCTTAAGGGGGCGGTTAATCGACGAGCAGTACTTC

V: TRBV18
J: TRBJ2-6
D: .
size: .
CDR3: CASSTGGGANVLTF
DNA: TGTGCCAGCTCCACCGGGGGAGGGGCCAACGTCCTGACTTTC

V: TRBV15
J: TRBJ1-1
D: TRBD1
size: .
CDR3: CATSRDHRQGNTEAFF
DNA: TGTGCCACCAGCAGAGATCACCGACAGGGGAACACTGAAGCTTTCTTT

V: TRBV7-3
J: TRBJ2-3
D: .
size: .
CDR3: CASSLRSLSDKGTDTQYF
DNA: TGTGCCAGCAGCTTACGATCGCTTTCGGATAAGGGCACAGATACGCAGTATTTT

V: TRBV30
J: TRBJ2-2
D: .
size: .
CDR3: CANKQGMGDTGELFF
DNA: TGTGCCAACAAACAGGGTATGGGTGACACCGGGGAGCTGTTTTTT

V: TRBV9
J: TRBJ1-2
D: .
size: once
CDR3: CASSVSGRLHYGYTF
DNA: TGTGCCAGCAGCGTCTCAGGTAGACTGCACTATGGCTACACCTTC

V: TRBV2
J: TRBJ2-7
D: .
size: .
CDR3: CASRTSSYEQYF
DNA: TGTGCCAGCCGTACCAGTTCCTACGAGCAGTACTTC

V: TRBV6-5
J: TRBJ1-2
D: .
size: few
CDR3: CASSEMGGARGYTF
DNA: TGTGCCAGCAGTGAAATGGGGGGGGCGAGAGGCTACACCTTC

V: TRBV27
J: TRBJ2-3
D: TRBD2
size: .
CDR3: CASSLAGVGLTDTQYF
DNA: TGTGCCAGCAGTCTAGCGGGAGTGGGGCTCACAGATACGCAGTATTTT

V: TRBV10-3
J: TRBJ2-3
D: .
size: .
CDR3: CAISESGSADTQYF
DNA: TGTGCCATCAGTGAGTCAGGGAGCGCAGATACGCAGTATTTT

V: TRBV19
J: TRBJ1-5
D: .
size: .
CDR3: CASLNMAYSNQPQHF
DNA: TGTGCCAGCCTAAACATGGCCTATAGCAATCAGCCCCAGCATTTT

V: TRBV27
J: TRBJ2-3
D: TRBD1
size: .
CDR3: CASSLLGTALGDTQYF
DNA: TGTGCCAGCAGTTTGCTAGGGACAGCCCTGGGAGATACGCAGTATTTT

V: TRBV7-6
J: TRBJ1-1
D: .
size: .
CDR3: CASSAGPGDTEAFF
DNA: TGTGCCAGCAGTGCCGGGCCAGGGGACACTGAAGCTTTCTTT

V: TRBV4-2
J: TRBJ1-3
D: .
size: .
CDR3: CASSPIDSSSGNTIYF
DNA: TGTGCCAGCAGCCCTATCGACAGTTCCTCTGGAAACACCATATATTTT

V: TRBV9
J: TRBJ2-7
D: .
size: .
CDR3: CASSPVGDPASEQYF
DNA: TGTGCCAGCAGCCCGGTTGGGGACCCGGCGTCCGAGCAGTACTTC

V: TRBV29-1
J: TRBJ1-1
D: .
size: .
CDR3: CSVEIMVIPNTEAFF
DNA: TGCAGCGTTGAAATAATGGTCATCCCGAACACTGAAGCTTTCTTT

V: TRBV14
J: TRBJ2-1
D: TRBD2
size: few
CDR3: CASSQREGLAGVNEQFF
DNA: TGTGCCAGCAGCCAACGAGAGGGACTAGCGGGAGTCAATGAGCAGTTCTTC

V: TRBV21-1
J: TRBJ1-4
D: .
size: .
CDR3: CASSGTAGTNEKLFF
DNA: TGTGCCAGCAGCGGGACCGCTGGGACTAATGAAAAACTGTTTTTT

V: TRBV29-1
J: TRBJ2-2
D: .
size: .
CDR3: CSVDSSANTGELFF
DNA: TGCAGCGTGGACTCCAGCGCGAACACCGGGGAGCTGTTTTTT

V: TRBV9
J: TRBJ2-7
D: TRBD1
size: .
CDR3: CASSPGQGSEQYF
DNA: TGTGCCAGCAGCCCCGGACAGGGTAGTGAGCAGTACTTC

V: TRBV5-1
J: TRBJ2-7
D: .
size: medium-sized
CDR3: CASSLLQGSSEQYF
DNA: TGCGCCAGCAGCTTGCTACAGGGATCTTCGGAGCAGTACTTC

V: TRBV10-3
J: TRBJ2-5
D: .
size: .
CDR3: CAISEYTTQIETQYF
DNA: TGTGCCATCAGTGAGTACACTACCCAAATTGAGACCCAGTACTTC

V: TRBV19
J: TRBJ1-3
D: TRBD1
size: .
CDR3: CASTVGQGTSGNTIYF
DNA: TGTGCCAGTACCGTGGGACAGGGCACCTCTGGAAACACCATATATTTT

V: TRBV29-1
J: TRBJ2-7
D: TRBD2
size: medium-sized
CDR3: CSVEDPTALAVYF
DNA: TGCAGCGTTGAAGATCCCACTGCGCTAGCGGTTTACTTC

V: TRBV25-1
J: TRBJ2-7
D: .
size: .
CDR3: CASSDPYRGGTYEQYF
DNA: TGTGCCAGCAGTGACCCCTATCGGGGAGGAACCTACGAGCAGTACTTC

V: TRBV27
J: TRBJ1-5
D: .
size: .
CDR3: CASSLRGFNQPQHF
DNA: TGTGCCAGCAGTTTACGGGGTTTCAATCAGCCCCAGCATTTT

V: TRBV9
J: TRBJ2-1
D: .
size: once
CDR3: CASSVGRGYEQFF
DNA: TGTGCCAGCAGCGTAGGAAGGGGTTATGAGCAGTTCTTC

V: TRBV2
J: TRBJ2-7
D: TRBD1
size: .
CDR3: CASSPDRGPYEQYF
DNA: TGTGCCAGCAGTCCCGACAGGGGTCCCTACGAGCAGTACTTC

V: TRBV28
J: TRBJ1-5
D: .
size: .
CDR3: CATALRTTGQPQHF
DNA: TGTGCCACCGCGCTTAGGACCACCGGGCAGCCCCAGCATTTT

V: TRBV2
J: TRBJ2-7
D: TRBD2
size: .
CDR3: CASSGSTGLAGYEQYF
DNA: TGTGCCAGCAGTGGATCTACTGGACTAGCTGGCTACGAGCAGTACTTC

V: TRBV29-1
J: TRBJ2-7
D: .
size: .
CDR3: CSVDGDTTYEQYF
DNA: TGCAGCGTTGATGGGGACACAACCTACGAGCAGTACTTC

V: TRBV4-1
J: TRBJ2-2
D: .
size: .
CDR3: CASSQVVGGAGELFF
DNA: TGCGCCAGCAGCCAAGTTGTGGGCGGGGCCGGGGAGCTGTTTTTT

V: TRBV28
J: TRBJ2-5
D: TRBD1
size: few
CDR3: CASSPGTGDSETQYF
DNA: TGTGCCAGCAGCCCCGGGACAGGGGACTCAGAGACCCAGTACTTC

V: TRBV27
J: TRBJ2-7
D: TRBD2
size: .
CDR3: CASSLGRAGQAEQYF
DNA: TGTGCCAGCAGTTTGGGGAGGGCAGGGCAGGCCGAGCAGTACTTC

V: TRBV5-1
J: TRBJ2-7
D: .
size: .
CDR3: CASSLALAGDWHEQYF
DNA: TGCGCCAGCAGCTTGGCCCTGGCAGGGGATTGGCACGAGCAGTACTTC

V: TRBV9
J: TRBJ2-1
D: .
size: .
CDR3: CASSVVGSNNEQFF
DNA: TGTGCCAGCAGCGTAGTTGGCAGTAACAATGAGCAGTTCTTC

V: TRBV9
J: TRBJ1-1
D: .
size: .
CDR3: CASSSRIGDTEAFF
DNA: TGTGCCAGCAGCTCCCGAATAGGGGACACTGAAGCTTTCTTT

V: TRBV27
J: TRBJ1-2
D: .
size: .
CDR3: CASSFDIEVDGYTF
DNA: TGTGCCAGCAGTTTCGACATCGAAGTGGATGGCTACACCTTC

V: TRBV29-1
J: TRBJ2-7
D: TRBD2
size: few
CDR3: CSVRHAGAYEQYF
DNA: TGCAGCGTTCGACATGCGGGAGCCTACGAGCAGTACTTC

V: TRBV14
J: TRBJ2-7
D: .
size: .
CDR3: CASSQAYEQYF
DNA: TGTGCCAGCAGCCAGGCTTACGAGCAGTACTTC

V: TRBV11-2
J: TRBJ2-7
D: TRBD2
size: .
CDR3: CASSFSGSYEQYF
DNA: TGTGCCAGCAGCTTTAGCGGGAGCTACGAGCAGTACTTC

V: TRBV10-3
J: TRBJ2-3
D: TRBD2
size: .
CDR3: CAIRSGTSGGNAFAQYF
DNA: TGTGCCATCAGGTCCGGGACTAGCGGGGGGAATGCCTTCGCGCAGTATTTT

V: TRBV7-9
J: TRBJ1-5
D: TRBD1
size: .
CDR3: CASSSTGTGGLQPQHF
DNA: TGTGCCAGCAGCTCTACCGGGACAGGGGGGCTTCAGCCCCAGCATTTT

V: TRBV29-1
J: TRBJ1-3
D: .
size: once
CDR3: CSVGDWSAGSGNTIYF
DNA: TGCAGCGTTGGGGATTGGTCGGCAGGGTCTGGAAACACCATATATTTT

V: TRBV6-5
J: TRBJ2-3
D: .
size: .
CDR3: CASSYDITDTQYF
DNA: TGTGCCAGCAGTTACGATATCACAGATACGCAGTATTTT

V: TRBV9
J: TRBJ2-7
D: TRBD1
size: .
CDR3: CASSLRQGNYEQYF
DNA: TGTGCCAGCAGCCTAAGACAGGGAAACTACGAGCAGTACTTC

V: TRBV27
J: TRBJ2-7
D: .
size: .
CDR3: CASSLSGTPGFYEQYF
DNA: TGTGCCAGCAGTTTATCCGGCACCCCCGGCTTCTACGAGCAGTACTTC

V: TRBV27
J: TRBJ2-7
D: TRBD1
size: few
CDR3: CASSSDRDEQYF
DNA: TGTGCCAGCAGTTCTGACAGGGACGAGCAGTACTTC

V: TRBV4-3
J: TRBJ1-2
D: .
size: .
CDR3: CASSQEAGQGNGYTF
DNA: TGCGCCAGCAGCCAAGAGGCGGGTCAGGGAAATGGCTACACCTTC

V: TRBV19
J: TRBJ2-7
D: .
size: .
CDR3: CASSIVSGTYEQYF
DNA: TGTGCCAGTAGCATAGTTTCGGGAACCTACGAGCAGTACTTC

V: TRBV7-6
J: TRBJ1-2
D: TRBD1
size: .
CDR3: CASSPRGGQVYGYTF
DNA: TGTGCCAGCAGCCCTCGGGGAGGACAGGTCTATGGCTACACCTTC

V: TRBV2
J: TRBJ1-5
D: .
size: .
CDR3: CASRPDRTWSNQPQHF
DNA: TGTGCCAGCAGGCCTGACAGGACCTGGAGCAATCAGCCCCAGCATTTT